These T cell receptor beta chains were read from a single sample in a study of T cells in localized non-small cell lung cancer. Measured with immunoSEQ multiplex PCR; TCRdb has only the in-frame clones, and not every one. This sample yields nearly 35,000 clones, of which approximately 90% are seen a single time; approximately 12% belongs to the top ten. This specimen consisted of peripheral blood mononuclear cells, obtained before any cancer treatment. The receptor set was obtained from a female donor at least 60 years old with stage II lung adenocarcinoma. Each CDR3 is given with its conserved first and last residue. Each record gives: V gene, clone size, J gene, D gene, CDR3 DNA, CDR3 protein. A D gene is named only where the DNA matches it firmly. The size of a clone is reported for some rows only, either as once, few or many, or as a class for expanded clones.

V: TRBV2; size: NA; J: TRBJ2-3; D: NA; DNA: TGTGCCAGCAGTGAAGCGCGGGGAAGCGCAGATACGCAGTATTTT; CDR3: CASSEARGSADTQYF
V: TRBV18; size: NA; J: TRBJ1-5; D: NA; DNA: TGTGCCAGCTCACCCCCCGCCGAGGGACGCAATCAGCCCCAGCATTTT; CDR3: CASSPPAEGRNQPQHF
V: TRBV19; size: NA; J: TRBJ1-2; D: TRBD1; DNA: TGTGCCAGTAGTTCCACCGAGGGGGCCTACTATGGCTACACCTTC; CDR3: CASSSTEGAYYGYTF
V: TRBV6-6; size: few; J: TRBJ1-5; D: NA; DNA: TGTGCCAGCAGTTCTGTTGCAATTCAGCCCCAGCATTTT; CDR3: CASSSVAIQPQHF
V: TRBV5-1; size: NA; J: TRBJ2-7; D: TRBD2; DNA: TGCGCCAGCAGAAACAGGTTAGCGGGGGTGACCTACGAGCAGTACTTC; CDR3: CASRNRLAGVTYEQYF
V: TRBV9; size: NA; J: TRBJ1-2; D: TRBD1; DNA: TGTGCCAGCAGCGTAGGTAGCAGGGGGGACGGCTATGGCTACACCTTC; CDR3: CASSVGSRGDGYGYTF
V: TRBV4-3; size: once; J: TRBJ2-7; D: NA; DNA: TGCGCCAGCAGCCAAGTTGTTACAACGGGAGAGCAGTACTTC; CDR3: CASSQVVTTGEQYF
V: TRBV12-5; size: NA; J: TRBJ2-7; D: TRBD1; DNA: TGTGCTAGTGCCCCGGGGACAGGATCCTACGAGCAGTACTTC; CDR3: CASAPGTGSYEQYF
V: TRBV5-1; size: NA; J: TRBJ2-1; D: NA; DNA: TGCGCCAGCAGCTTGGATTTCTCCTACAATGAGCAGTTCTTC; CDR3: CASSLDFSYNEQFF
V: TRBV6-4; size: NA; J: TRBJ1-3; D: NA; DNA: TGTGCCAGCACCGGGTCCTACACATCCTCTGGAAACACCATATATTTT; CDR3: CASTGSYTSSGNTIYF